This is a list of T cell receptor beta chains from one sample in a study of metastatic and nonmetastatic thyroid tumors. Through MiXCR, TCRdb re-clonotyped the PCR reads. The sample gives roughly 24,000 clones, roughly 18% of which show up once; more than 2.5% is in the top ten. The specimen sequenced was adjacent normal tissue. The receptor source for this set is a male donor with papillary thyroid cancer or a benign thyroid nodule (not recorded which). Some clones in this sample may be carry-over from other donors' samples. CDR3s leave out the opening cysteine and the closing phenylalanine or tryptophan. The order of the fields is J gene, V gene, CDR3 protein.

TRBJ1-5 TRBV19 ATASSGTGDQPQH
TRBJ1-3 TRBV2 ASIQDFAGNTIY
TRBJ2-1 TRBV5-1 ASSPAGLTANEQF
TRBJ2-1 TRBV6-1 ASILLEGSSEKF
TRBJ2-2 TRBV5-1 ASRLPAHKAGELF
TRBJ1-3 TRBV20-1 SARIDRGNSGNTIY
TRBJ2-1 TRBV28 ASSGARGRVDEQF
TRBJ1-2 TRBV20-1 SATHFGQGLYGYT
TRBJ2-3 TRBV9 ASSGTATSVGGTDTQY
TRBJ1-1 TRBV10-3 AISSLAGEFTESF